Shown below are 23 T cell receptor beta chains from a single sample sequenced in a study of shared clonotypes between healthy human individuals. Data came from immunoSEQ multiplex PCR; TCRdb stores just in-frame clones and leaves some out. This sample has some 2.1 million clones, with about 95% found just once. Positively selected for CCR7, the CD45RO-negative cells used as naive CD8 cells excluded terminally differentiated effector memory CD45RA+ cells. Sequencing was carried out using naive CD8+ T cells sorted from blood. The receptor set was obtained from a young man in good health.

This chain uses TRBV6-1 with TRBJ1-1; no firm D call. Trimming shortened V by 2 bases and J by 3 bases, and 10 bases separated the two germline ends. Germline V gives CDR1 MNHNS, CDR2 SASEGT. The CDR3 spans 14 residues. The chain's CDR3 is CASSESGKYTEAFF. The DNA for the CDR3 is TGTGCCAGCAGTGAAAGTGGAAAGTACACTGAAGCTTTCTTT.

This clone was counted a single time. J is TRBJ2-1 and V is TRBV11-3, with TRBD2 as a possible D gene (6 bases). V was shortened by 0 bases and J by 3 bases, with 15 bases between the two germline ends. Germline-derived CDR1 and CDR2 are SGHNT and YENEEA. The CDR3 contains 17 residues. The CDR3 nucleotides are TGTGCCAGCAGCTTAGAACCCCCGGGACTCTACTACAATGAGCAGTTCTTC. Translated: CASSLEPPGLYYNEQFF.

V gene TRBV7-8 combines with J gene TRBJ2-7, with unresolved D. V was trimmed by 3 bases and J by 9 bases, leaving 12 bases between them. This CDR3 has 12 amino acids. The V gene's germline CDR1 is SGHVS and CDR2 FQNEAQ. CDR3 in DNA: TGTGCCAGCAGCTTCGACCCTTCGGCGCAGTACTTC. Encoded protein: CASSFDPSAQYF.

V gene TRBV19 combines with J gene TRBJ2-7; D is uncertain. This CDR3 spans 14 amino acids. V gave up 5 bases and J gave up 0 bases, with 11 bases separating them. Germline V gene data show CDR1 as LNHDA and CDR2 as SQIVND (reference sequence). The CDR3 here is CASSSRLYSYEQYF. Here the CDR3 DNA reads TGTGCCAGTAGTTCCCGACTCTACTCCTACGAGCAGTACTTC.

About this clone itself: The same CDR3 arises from other DNA sequences in this sample as well. The chain has TRBV27 and TRBJ2-7, with D possibly being TRBD1 (6 bases). V lost 3 bases and J 4 bases, leaving 13 bases between the germline ends. Germline assignment: CDR1 MNHEY and CDR2 SMNVEV (reference sequence). The CDR3 loop spans 14 amino acids. The CDR3 reads CASSLKGEGYEQYF. CDR3 bases: TGTGCCAGCAGTTTGAAGGGGGAAGGTTACGAGCAGTACTTC.

A remark on this clone: Other DNA variants within this sample encode the same CDR3. This chain uses TRBV5-4 with TRBJ2-7; D remains unclear. Trimming cost V 0 bases and J 6 bases, with 7 bases left between them. The CDR3 has 12 residues. The V gene's germline CDR1 is SGHNT and CDR2 YYREEE (reference sequence). The CDR3 sequence is CASSLGRGEQYF. For the CDR3, the DNA is TGTGCCAGCAGCTTGGGCCGTGGCGAGCAGTACTTC. The full variable domain, in which reference TRBV5-4 and TRBJ2-7 provide the parts outside the CDR3, is ETGVTQSPTHLIKTRGQQVTLRCSSQSGHNTVSWYQQALGQGPQFIFQYYREEENGRGNFPPRFSGLQFPNYSSELNVNALELDDSALYLCASSLGRGEQYFGPGTRLTVT.

The V and J genes are TRBV9 and TRBJ2-3; D unresolved. The CDR3 sequence is 13 residues long. V was pared by 4 bases and J by 4 bases, with 10 bases between. CDR1 is SGDLS, CDR2 YYNGEE, per germline. The CDR3 DNA follows: TGTGCCAGCAGCCCAAGGAGAGCAGATACGCAGTATTTT. Protein product: CASSPRRADTQYF.

V and J are TRBV9 and TRBJ1-4, with D uncertain. V was shortened by 4 bases and J by 5 bases, with 15 bases between the two germline ends. The CDR3 is 15 amino acids. The germline gives CDR1 SGDLS, CDR2 YYNGEE. CDR3 sequence: CASSLGGGTNEKLFF. CDR3 bases: TGTGCCAGCAGCCTCGGAGGAGGAACGAATGAAAAACTGTTTTTT.

This chain links TRBV5-8 with TRBJ1-3, with 10 bases identical to TRBD1. CDR3 length equals 16 residues. The germline CDR1 and CDR2 sequences are SGHTS and YDEGEE. The trim removed 2 bases at V and 8 bases at J, leaving 10 bases unmatched. CDR3 nucleotides: TGTGCCAGCAGCTTCCAGACAGGGGGCGCGTTGGACACCATATATTTT. Translating gives CASSFQTGGALDTIYF.

J is TRBJ2-7 and V is TRBV4-3; a weak D match, TRBD2 (6 bases). The CDR3 is 15 residues long. Germline lookup yields CDR1 LGHNA and CDR2 YSLEER. Trimming pared 0 bases from V and 4 bases from J, leaving 13 bases between. The CDR3 DNA reads TGCGCCAGCAGCCAAGAGGCCTTGGGAGGATACGAGCAGTACTTC. Amino acids: CASSQEALGGYEQYF.

This clone was observed a single time. The genes are TRBV6-5 and TRBJ2-2, with 7 positions matching TRBD2. Germline V gives CDR1 MNHEY, CDR2 SVGAGI. The ends lost 8 bases at V and 8 bases at J; junction bases unmatched: 11. This CDR3 spans 14 amino acids. The CDR3 nucleotides are TGTGCCAGCGCCCCCGGGGAGGGGTCGGGGGAGCTGTTTTTT. This gives the protein CASAPGEGSGELFF.

In the case of this clone: This specimen includes other DNA sequences encoding the same CDR3. The gene calls are TRBV4-1 and TRBJ1-3; D gene ambiguous. Germline V gives CDR1 MGHRA, CDR2 YSYEKL. The V and J ends lost 1 base and 0 bases respectively, with 7 bases between them. This CDR3 comprises 15 residues. The CDR3 is CASSQGQASGNTIYF. The CDR3, as DNA: TGCGCCAGCAGCCAAGGCCAAGCCTCTGGAAACACCATATATTTT.

This sequence joins TRBV5-8 and TRBJ2-2; D unclear. This CDR3 has 13 residues. V was cut by 2 bases and J by 3 bases, with 5 bases left in between. Per germline, CDR1 SGHTS and CDR2 YDEGEE. CDR3 sequence reads: CASSFRYTGELFF. CDR3 DNA sequence: TGTGCCAGCAGCTTTAGGTACACCGGGGAGCTGTTTTTT.

The genes are TRBV7-9 and TRBJ1-6; D is unresolved. Germline V CDR1 and CDR2: SEHNR, FQNEAQ (reference sequence). Trimming took off 0 bases at V and 7 bases at J, with 4 bases between the two ends. The CDR3 is 13 amino acids. The CDR3 nucleotides read TGTGCCAGCAGCTTAGCGGTGAATTCACCCCTCCACTTT. Translation: CASSLAVNSPLHF. Full variable domain (rest looked up from reference TRBV7-9 and TRBJ1-6): DTGVSQNPRHKITKRGQNVTFRCDPISEHNRLYWYRQTLGQGPEFLTYFQNEAQLEKSRLLSDRFSAERPKGSFSTLEIQRTEQGDSAMYLCASSLAVNSPLHFGNGTRLTVT.

This clone was seen once. V usage is TRBV7-6 and J usage is TRBJ2-3; TRBD2 is a possible D gene (5 bases). V gave up 0 bases and J gave up 5 bases, with 9 bases separating them. Germline CDR1 reads SGHVS; CDR2 reads FNYEAQ. The CDR3 length is 14 residues. DNA for the CDR3: TGTGCCAGCAGCTTAGCGAGCAGCGGAGATACGCAGTATTTT. It encodes CASSLASSGDTQYF.

The V call is TRBV7-9, the J call TRBJ1-1; D not resolved. The CDR3 is 11 amino acids. The germline CDR1 and CDR2 sequences are SEHNR and FQNEAQ (reference sequence). Trimming left V 0 bases short and J 8 bases short, with 4 bases between. CDR3 DNA sequence: TGTGCCAGCAGCTTAGCCAGCGAAGCTTTCTTT. Protein product: CASSLASEAFF.

This chain connects TRBV4-1 to TRBJ2-7, with 11 bases that match TRBD2. Trimming cost V 1 base and J 4 bases; bases outside gene matches: 6. The V gene's germline CDR1 is MGHRA and CDR2 YSYEKL. The CDR3 has 16 amino acids. CDR3 sequence: CASSQGWGLAAYEQYF. The CDR3 nucleotides are TGCGCCAGCAGCCAAGGATGGGGACTAGCGGCTTACGAGCAGTACTTC.

This chain joins TRBV30 and TRBJ2-7, with TRBD2 matching over 10 bases. Looked up from germline, CDR1 is GTSNPN and CDR2 is SVGIG (reference sequence). The CDR3 has 14 amino acids. Trimming took 4 bases from V and 2 from J; bases not matched to a gene: 5. The CDR3 DNA reads TGTGCCTGGATCCCTAGCGGGGGAACCTACGAGCAGTACTTC. The encoded protein is CAWIPSGGTYEQYF.

This chain links TRBV29-1 with TRBJ2-1, with D possibly matching TRBD2 (6 bases). The CDR3 extends over 13 amino acids. CDR1 is SQVTM, CDR2 ANQGSEA, per germline. Trimming cost V 3 bases and J 4 bases, with 10 bases left between them. DNA of the CDR3: TGCAGCGTTGAGCGGGAATCATACAATGAGCAGTTCTTC. It is translated as CSVERESYNEQFF.

As DNA, the CDR3 is TGTGCCAGCAGATTCTCGGGACAGGGGTACGAGCAGTACTTC. Its translation is CASRFSGQGYEQYF. V and J are TRBV2 and TRBJ2-7; 10 positions agree with TRBD1. Germline V gene data show CDR1 as SNHLY and CDR2 as FYNNEI. CDR3 length equals 14 residues. V gave up 6 bases and J gave up 4 bases; unmatched junction bases: 6.

The chain recombines TRBV27 with TRBJ2-7; 9 nucleotides match TRBD1. The CDR3 is 14 residues long. With V trimmed by 5 bases and J by 5 bases, 7 bases remained unmatched. In germline, CDR1 is MNHEY, CDR2 SMNVEV (reference sequence). The CDR3 sequence: CASSPADRGDEQYF. The CDR3 nucleotides read TGTGCCAGCAGTCCGGCGGACAGGGGAGACGAGCAGTACTTC.

The J gene is TRBJ1-2, the V gene TRBV19, with no clear D. The CDR3 consists of 14 residues. The V end was cut by 4 bases, the J end by 6 bases, with 15 bases between. Germline values: CDR1 LNHDA, CDR2 SQIVND (reference sequence). In DNA form, the CDR3 reads TGTGCCAGTAGTAACCGAGGGTTGGCAGATGGCTACACCTTC. It is translated as CASSNRGLADGYTF.

The chain recombines TRBV9 with TRBJ1-3, with TRBD1 matching over 10 bases. This CDR3 has 17 residues. The germline V gene has CDR1 SGDLS and CDR2 YYNGEE. V trimming: 4 bases; J trimming: 4 bases; junction bases outside the gene matches: 11. This chain's CDR3 is CASSPPKGQGMGNTIYF. The DNA of the CDR3 is TGTGCCAGCAGCCCCCCCAAGGGACAGGGGATGGGAAACACCATATATTTT. The complete variable domain, with remaining parts taken from reference TRBV9 and TRBJ1-3, reads DSGVTQTPKHLITATGQRVTLRCSPRSGDLSVYWYQQSLDQGLQFLIQYYNGEERAKGNILERFSAQQFPDLHSELNLSSLELGDSALYFCASSPPKGQGMGNTIYFGEGSWLTVV.